The clone carrying this T cell receptor beta chain was seen repeatedly, ten times or more. Its antigen is unidentified. The data originate from a study of CD8 T cells in ankylosing spondylitis. The study, taken as a whole, reports: CD8+ cells made up the disease-linked clones, which were relatively rare in peripheral blood. Matched ankylosing spondylitis synovial fluid reportedly contained a significantly enriched population of disease-linked clones.

Construction of TCR beta libraries was performed using quantitative 5'-RACE with molecular barcodes. From the 5' RACE reads, TCRdb called clonotypes with MiXCR, one entry per CDR3 protein. This sample has 250,000 or so distinct CDR3 sequences, with approximately 12% found just once. The sample taken for sequencing was blood, either unsorted or a sorted T cell fraction (not recorded which). The receptor was isolated from a male donor with ankylosing spondylitis or in good health (not recorded which).

The CDR3 is CSARGREPTYEQYF. CDR3 bases: TGCAGTGCTAGGGGCAGAGAGCCTACCTACGAGCAGTACTTC. The chain joins TRBV20-1 to TRBJ2-7, with unresolved D. Per the germline V gene, CDR1 is DFQATT and CDR2 is SNEGSKA (reference sequence). There are 14 residues in the CDR3. Trimming took 3 bases from V and 2 from J, leaving 14 bases between them.